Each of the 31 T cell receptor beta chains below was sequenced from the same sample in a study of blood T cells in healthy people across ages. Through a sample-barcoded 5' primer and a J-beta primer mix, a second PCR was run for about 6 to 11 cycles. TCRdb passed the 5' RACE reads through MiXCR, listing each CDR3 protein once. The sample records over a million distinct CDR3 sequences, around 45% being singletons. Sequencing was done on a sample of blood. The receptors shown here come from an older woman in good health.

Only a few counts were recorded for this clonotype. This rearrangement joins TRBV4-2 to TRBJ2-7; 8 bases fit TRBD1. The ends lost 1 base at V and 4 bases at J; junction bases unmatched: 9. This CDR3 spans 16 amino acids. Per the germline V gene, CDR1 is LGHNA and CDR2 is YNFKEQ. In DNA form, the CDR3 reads TGTGCCAGCAGCCAAGTTAGCCAGGGGGCGAGGTACGAGCAGTACTTC. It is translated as CASSQVSQGARYEQYF.

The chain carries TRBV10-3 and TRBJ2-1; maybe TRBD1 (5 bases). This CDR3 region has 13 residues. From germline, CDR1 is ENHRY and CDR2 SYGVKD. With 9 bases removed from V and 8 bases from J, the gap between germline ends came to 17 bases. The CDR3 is CAITWGPKDEQFF. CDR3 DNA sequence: TGTGCCATTACTTGGGGCCCTAAGGATGAGCAGTTCTTC.

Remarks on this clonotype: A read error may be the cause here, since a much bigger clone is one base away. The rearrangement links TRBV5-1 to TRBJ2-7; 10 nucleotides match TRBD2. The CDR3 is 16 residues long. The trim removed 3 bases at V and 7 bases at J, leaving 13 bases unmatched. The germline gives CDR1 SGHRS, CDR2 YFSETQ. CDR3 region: CASSSWRASGSNEQYF. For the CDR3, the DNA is TGCGCCAGCAGCTCGTGGAGGGCTAGCGGGAGCAATGAGCAGTACTTC.

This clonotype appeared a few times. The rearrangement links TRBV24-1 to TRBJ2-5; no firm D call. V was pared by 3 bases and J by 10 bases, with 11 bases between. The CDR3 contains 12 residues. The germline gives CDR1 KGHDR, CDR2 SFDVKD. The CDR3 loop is CATSDHGRNQYF. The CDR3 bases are TGTGCCACCAGTGATCACGGACGGAACCAGTACTTC.

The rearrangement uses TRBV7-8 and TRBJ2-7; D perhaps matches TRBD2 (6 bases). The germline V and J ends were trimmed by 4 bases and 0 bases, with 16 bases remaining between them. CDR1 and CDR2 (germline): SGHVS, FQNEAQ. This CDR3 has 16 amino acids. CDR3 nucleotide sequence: TGTGCCAGCAGCTCGAACGCCGGGACTTTCTCCTACGAGCAGTACTTC. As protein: CASSSNAGTFSYEQYF.

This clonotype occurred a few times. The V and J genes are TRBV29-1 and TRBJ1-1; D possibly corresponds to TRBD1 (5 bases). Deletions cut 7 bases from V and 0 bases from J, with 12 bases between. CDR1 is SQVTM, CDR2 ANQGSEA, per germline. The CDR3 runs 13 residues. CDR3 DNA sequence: TGCAGCGCCAACAGGAACTTGAACACTGAAGCTTTCTTT. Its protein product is CSANRNLNTEAFF.

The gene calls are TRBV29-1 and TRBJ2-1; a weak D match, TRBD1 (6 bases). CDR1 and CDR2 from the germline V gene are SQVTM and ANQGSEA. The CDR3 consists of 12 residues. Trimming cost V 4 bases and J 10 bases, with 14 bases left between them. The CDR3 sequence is CSVGAGTPEQFF. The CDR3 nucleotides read TGCAGCGTTGGAGCCGGGACACCGGAGCAGTTCTTC.

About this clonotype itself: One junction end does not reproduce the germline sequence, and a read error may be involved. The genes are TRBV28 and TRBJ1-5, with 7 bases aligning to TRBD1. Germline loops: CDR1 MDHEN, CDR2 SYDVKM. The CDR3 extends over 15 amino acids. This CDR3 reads CVSSSTGVPNQPQHF. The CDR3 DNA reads TGTGTCAGCAGTTCTACAGGGGTCCCCAATCAGCCCCAGCATTTT.

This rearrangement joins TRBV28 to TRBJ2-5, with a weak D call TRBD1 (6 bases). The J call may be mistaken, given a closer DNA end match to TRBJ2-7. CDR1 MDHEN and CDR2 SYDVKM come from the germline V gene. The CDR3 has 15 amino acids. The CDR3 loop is CASSLTQGGSYEQYF. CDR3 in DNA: TGTGCCAGCAGTTTAACACAGGGTGGATCTTACGAGCAGTACTTC.

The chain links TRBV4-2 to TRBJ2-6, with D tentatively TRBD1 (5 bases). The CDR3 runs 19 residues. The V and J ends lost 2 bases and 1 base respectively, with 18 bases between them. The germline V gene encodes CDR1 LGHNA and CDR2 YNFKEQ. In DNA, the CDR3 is TGTGCCAGCAGCCAAAGGGGCCAGGGCCAAGGTTCTGGGGCCAACGTCCTGACTTTC. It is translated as CASSQRGQGQGSGANVLTF.

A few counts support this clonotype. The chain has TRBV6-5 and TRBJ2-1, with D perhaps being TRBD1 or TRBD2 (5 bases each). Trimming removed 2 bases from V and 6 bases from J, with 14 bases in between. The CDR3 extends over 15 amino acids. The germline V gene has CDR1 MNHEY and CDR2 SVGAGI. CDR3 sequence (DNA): TGTGCCAGCAGTTACCGGGACCACCCCTCCAATGAGCAGTTCTTC. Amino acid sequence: CASSYRDHPSNEQFF.

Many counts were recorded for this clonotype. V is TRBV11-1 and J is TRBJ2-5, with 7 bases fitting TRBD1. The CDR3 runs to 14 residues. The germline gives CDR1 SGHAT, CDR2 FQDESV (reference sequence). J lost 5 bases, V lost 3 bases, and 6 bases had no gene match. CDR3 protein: CASSFDRAGETQYF. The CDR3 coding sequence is TGTGCCAGCAGCTTTGACAGGGCCGGCGAGACCCAGTACTTC.

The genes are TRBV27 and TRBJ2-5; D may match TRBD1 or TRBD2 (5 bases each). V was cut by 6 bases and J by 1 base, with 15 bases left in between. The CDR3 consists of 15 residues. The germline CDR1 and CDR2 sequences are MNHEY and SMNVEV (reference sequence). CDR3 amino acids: CASRSYLGAQETQYF. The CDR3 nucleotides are TGTGCCAGCAGATCATACCTCGGGGCCCAAGAGACCCAGTACTTC.

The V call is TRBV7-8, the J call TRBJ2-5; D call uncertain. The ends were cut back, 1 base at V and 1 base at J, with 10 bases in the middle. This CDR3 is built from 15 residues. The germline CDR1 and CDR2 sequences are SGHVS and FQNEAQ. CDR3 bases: TGTGCCAGCAGCTTAGTTCTCGGGCCCCAAGAGACCCAGTACTTC. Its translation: CASSLVLGPQETQYF.

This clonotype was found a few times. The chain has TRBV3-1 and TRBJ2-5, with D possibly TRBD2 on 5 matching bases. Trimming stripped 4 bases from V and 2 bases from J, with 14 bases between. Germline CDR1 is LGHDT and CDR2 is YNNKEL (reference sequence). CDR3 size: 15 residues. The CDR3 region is CASSPGGAAQETQYF. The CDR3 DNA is TGTGCCAGCAGCCCTGGCGGAGCGGCGCAAGAGACCCAGTACTTC.

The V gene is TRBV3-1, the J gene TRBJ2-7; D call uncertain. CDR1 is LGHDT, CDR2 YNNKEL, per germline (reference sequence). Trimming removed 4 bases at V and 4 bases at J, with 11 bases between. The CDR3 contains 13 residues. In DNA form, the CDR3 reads TGTGCCAGCAGCCCCGAACGATTTTACGAGCAGTACTTC. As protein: CASSPERFYEQYF.

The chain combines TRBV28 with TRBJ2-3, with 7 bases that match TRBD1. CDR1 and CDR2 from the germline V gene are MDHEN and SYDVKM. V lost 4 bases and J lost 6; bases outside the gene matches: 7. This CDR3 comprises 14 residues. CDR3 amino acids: CASSSTGLGDTQYF. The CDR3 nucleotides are TGTGCCAGCAGTTCGACAGGGCTCGGGGATACGCAGTATTTT.

The CDR3 loop reads CSALGLDFTDTQYF. CDR3 nucleotide sequence: TGCAGTGCCCTGGGACTTGATTTCACAGATACGCAGTATTTT. The V and J genes are TRBV20-1 and TRBJ2-3; tentatively, D is TRBD2 (6 bases). The V and J ends lost 6 bases and 2 bases respectively, with 15 bases between them. The CDR3 has 14 amino acids. Germline values: CDR1 DFQATT, CDR2 SNEGSKA (reference sequence).

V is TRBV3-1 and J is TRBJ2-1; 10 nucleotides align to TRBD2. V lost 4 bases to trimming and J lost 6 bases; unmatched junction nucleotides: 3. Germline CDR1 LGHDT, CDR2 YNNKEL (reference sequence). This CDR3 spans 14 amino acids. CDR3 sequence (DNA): TGTGCCAGCAGCCTTACTAGCGGGACCAATGAGCAGTTCTTC. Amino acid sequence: CASSLTSGTNEQFF.

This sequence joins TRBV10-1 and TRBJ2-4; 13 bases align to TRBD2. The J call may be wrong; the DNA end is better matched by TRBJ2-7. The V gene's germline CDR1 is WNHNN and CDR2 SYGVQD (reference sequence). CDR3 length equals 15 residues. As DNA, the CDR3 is TGCGCCAGCAGTGATAGGACTAGCGGGAGAGACGAGCAGTACTTC. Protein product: CASSDRTSGRDEQYF.

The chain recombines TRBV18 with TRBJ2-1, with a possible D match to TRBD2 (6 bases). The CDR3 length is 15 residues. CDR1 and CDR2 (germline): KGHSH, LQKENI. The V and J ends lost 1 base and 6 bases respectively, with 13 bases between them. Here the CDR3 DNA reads TGTGCCAGCTCACCACTCGGACTGGGGGGCAATGAGCAGTTCTTC. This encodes CASSPLGLGGNEQFF.

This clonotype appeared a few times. CDR3 DNA sequence: TGTGCCAGCAGGCCGGGACTAGCGGTACAAGAGACCCAGTACTTC. Protein product: CASRPGLAVQETQYF. The chain combines TRBV6-5 with TRBJ2-5; TRBD2 matches 11 bases. Germline CDR1 is MNHEY and CDR2 is SVGAGI. Unmatched junction bases numbered 5, after V lost 6 bases and J lost 2 bases. CDR3 length: 15 residues.

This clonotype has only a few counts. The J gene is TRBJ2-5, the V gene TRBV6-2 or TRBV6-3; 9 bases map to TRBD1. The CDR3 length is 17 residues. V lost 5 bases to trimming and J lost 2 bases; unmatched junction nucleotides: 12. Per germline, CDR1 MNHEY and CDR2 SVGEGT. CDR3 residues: CASSHRDRVNRQETQYF. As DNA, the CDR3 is TGTGCCAGCAGTCACCGGGACAGGGTGAATAGGCAAGAGACCCAGTACTTC.

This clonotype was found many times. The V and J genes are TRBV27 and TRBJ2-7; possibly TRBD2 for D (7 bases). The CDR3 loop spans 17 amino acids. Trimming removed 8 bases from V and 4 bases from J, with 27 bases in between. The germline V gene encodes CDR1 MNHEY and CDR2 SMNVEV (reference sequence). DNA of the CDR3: TGTGCCAGCTGGGGGGCTGGAAGGATGGGGGGGACATACGAGCAGTACTTC. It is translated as CASWGAGRMGGTYEQYF.

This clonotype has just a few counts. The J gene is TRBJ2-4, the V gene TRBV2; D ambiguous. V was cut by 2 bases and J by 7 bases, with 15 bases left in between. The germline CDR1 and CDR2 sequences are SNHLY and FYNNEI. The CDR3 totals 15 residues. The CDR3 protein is CASSESISETNIQYF. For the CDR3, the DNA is TGTGCCAGCAGTGAATCGATTTCAGAAACCAACATTCAGTACTTC.

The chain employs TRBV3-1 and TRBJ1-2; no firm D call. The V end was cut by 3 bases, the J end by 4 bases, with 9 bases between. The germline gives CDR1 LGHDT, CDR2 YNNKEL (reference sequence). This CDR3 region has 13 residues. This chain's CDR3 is CASSHPGSYGYTF. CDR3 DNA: TGTGCCAGCAGCCACCCTGGGTCCTATGGCTACACCTTC.

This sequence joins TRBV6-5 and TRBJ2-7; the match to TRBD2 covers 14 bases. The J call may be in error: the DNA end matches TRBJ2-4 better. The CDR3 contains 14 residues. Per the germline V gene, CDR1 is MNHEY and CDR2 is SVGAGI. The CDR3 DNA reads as TGTGCCACAAGGACTAGCGGGAGGTGGAACATTCAGTACTTC. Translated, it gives CATRTSGRWNIQYF.

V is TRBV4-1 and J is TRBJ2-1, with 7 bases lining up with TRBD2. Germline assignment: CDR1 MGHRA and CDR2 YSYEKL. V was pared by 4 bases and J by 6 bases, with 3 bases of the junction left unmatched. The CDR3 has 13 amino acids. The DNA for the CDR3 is TGCGCCAGCAGCCGCGGGAGTTCCAATGAGCAGTTCTTC. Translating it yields CASSRGSSNEQFF.

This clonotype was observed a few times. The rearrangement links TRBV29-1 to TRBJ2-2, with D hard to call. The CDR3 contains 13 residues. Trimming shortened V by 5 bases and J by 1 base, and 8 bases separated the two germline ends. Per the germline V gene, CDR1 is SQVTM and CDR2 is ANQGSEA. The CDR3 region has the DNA TGCAGCGTTACCCCTGTGAACACCGGGGAGCTGTTTTTT. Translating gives CSVTPVNTGELFF.

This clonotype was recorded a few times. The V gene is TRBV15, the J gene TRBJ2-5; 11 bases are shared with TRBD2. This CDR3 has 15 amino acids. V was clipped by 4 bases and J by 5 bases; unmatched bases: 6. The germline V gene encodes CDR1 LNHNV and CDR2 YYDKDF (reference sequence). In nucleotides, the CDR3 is TGTGCCACCAGCAAGGTAGCGGGAGGGCTGGAGACCCAGTACTTC. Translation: CATSKVAGGLETQYF.

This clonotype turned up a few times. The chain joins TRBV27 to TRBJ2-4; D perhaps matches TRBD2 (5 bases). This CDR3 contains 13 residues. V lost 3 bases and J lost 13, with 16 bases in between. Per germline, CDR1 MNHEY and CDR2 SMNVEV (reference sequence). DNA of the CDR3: TGTGCCAGCAGTTTGGTCTGGGAGAGGGAGCAGTACTTC. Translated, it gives CASSLVWEREQYF.